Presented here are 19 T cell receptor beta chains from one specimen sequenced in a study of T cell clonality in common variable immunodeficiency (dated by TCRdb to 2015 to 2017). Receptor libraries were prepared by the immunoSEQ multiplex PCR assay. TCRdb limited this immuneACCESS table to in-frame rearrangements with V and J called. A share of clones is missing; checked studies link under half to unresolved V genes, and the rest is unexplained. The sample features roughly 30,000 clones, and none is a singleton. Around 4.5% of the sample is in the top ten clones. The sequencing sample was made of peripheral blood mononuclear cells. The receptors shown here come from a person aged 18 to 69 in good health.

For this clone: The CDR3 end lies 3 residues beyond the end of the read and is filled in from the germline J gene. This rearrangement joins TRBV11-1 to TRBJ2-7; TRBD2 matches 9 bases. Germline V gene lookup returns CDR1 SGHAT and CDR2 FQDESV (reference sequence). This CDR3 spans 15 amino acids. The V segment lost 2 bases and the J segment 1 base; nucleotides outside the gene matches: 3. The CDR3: CASSLNSGRSYEQYF. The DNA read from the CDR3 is TGTGCCAGCAGCTTAAATAGCGGGAGATCCTACGAG.

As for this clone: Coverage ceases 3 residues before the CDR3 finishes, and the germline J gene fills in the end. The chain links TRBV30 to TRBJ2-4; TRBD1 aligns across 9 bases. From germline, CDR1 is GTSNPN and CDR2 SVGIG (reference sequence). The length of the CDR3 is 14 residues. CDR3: CASSWDRVNYGQYF. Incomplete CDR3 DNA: TGTGCCTCCTCCTGGGACAGGGTCAACTATGGT.

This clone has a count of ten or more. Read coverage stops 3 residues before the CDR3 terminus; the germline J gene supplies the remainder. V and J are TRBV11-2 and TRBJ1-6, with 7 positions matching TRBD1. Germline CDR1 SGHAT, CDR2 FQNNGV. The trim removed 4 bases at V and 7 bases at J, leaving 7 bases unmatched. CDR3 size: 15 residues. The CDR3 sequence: CASSSVGTVNSPLHF. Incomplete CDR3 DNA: TGTGCCAGCAGCTCGGTTGGGACAGTGAATTCACCC. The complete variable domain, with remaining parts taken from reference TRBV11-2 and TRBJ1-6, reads EAGVAQSPRYKIIEKRQSVAFWCNPISGHATLYWYQQILGQGPKLLIQFQNNGVVDDSQLPKDRFSAERLKGVDSTLKIQPAKLEDSAVYLCASSSVGTVNSPLHFGNGTRLTVT.

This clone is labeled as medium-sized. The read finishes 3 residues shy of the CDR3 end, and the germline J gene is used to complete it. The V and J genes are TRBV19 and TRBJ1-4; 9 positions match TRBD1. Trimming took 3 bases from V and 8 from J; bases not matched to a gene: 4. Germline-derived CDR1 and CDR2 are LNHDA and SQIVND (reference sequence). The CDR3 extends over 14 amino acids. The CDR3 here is CASSIGTGPEKLFF. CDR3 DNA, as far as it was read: TGTGCCAGTAGTATCGGGACAGGGCCGGAAAAA. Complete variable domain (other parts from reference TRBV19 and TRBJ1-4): DGGITQSPKYLFRKEGQNVTLSCEQNLNHDAMYWYRQDPGQGLRLIYYSQIVNDFQKGDIAEGYSVSREKKESFPLTVTSAQKNPTAFYLCASSIGTGPEKLFFGSGTQLSVL.

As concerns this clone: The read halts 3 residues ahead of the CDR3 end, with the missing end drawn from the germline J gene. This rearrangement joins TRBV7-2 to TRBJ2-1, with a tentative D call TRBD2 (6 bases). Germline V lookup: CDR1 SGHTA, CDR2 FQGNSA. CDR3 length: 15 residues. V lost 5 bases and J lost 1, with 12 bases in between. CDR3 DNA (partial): TGTGCCAGCAGCCCCAGACTAGGTTCCTACAATGAG. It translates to CASSPRLGSYNE. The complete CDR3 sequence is CASSPRLGSYNEQFF. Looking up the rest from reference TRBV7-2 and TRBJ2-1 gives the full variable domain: GAGVSQSPSNKVTEKGKDVELRCDPISGHTALYWYRQSLGQGLEFLIYFQGNSAPDKSGLPSDRFSAERTGGSVSTLTIQRTQQEDSAVYLCASSPRLGSYNEQFFGPGTRLTVL.

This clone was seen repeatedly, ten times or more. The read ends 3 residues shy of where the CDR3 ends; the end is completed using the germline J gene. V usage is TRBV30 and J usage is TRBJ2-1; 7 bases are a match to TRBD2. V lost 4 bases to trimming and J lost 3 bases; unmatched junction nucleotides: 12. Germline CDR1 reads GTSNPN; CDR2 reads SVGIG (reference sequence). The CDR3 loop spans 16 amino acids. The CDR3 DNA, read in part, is TGTGCCTGGAATAGGGAGGGAGCGGAGCTCTACAATGAG. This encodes CAWNREGAELYNE. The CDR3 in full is CAWNREGAELYNEQFF. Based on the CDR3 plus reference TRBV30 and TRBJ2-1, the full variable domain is SQTIHQWPATLVQPVGSPLSLECTVEGTSNPNLYWYRQAAGRGLQLLFYSVGIGQISSEVPQNLSASRPQDRQFILSSKKLLLSDSGFYLCAWNREGAELYNEQFFGPGTRLTVL.

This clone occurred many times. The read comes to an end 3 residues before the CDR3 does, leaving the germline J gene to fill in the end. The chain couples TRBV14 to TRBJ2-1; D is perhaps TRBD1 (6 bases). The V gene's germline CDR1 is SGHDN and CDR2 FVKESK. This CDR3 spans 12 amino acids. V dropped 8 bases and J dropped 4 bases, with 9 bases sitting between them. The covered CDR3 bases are TGTGCCAGCGGCAGGGGTTACAATGAG. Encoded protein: CASGRGYNE. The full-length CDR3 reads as CASGRGYNEQFF.

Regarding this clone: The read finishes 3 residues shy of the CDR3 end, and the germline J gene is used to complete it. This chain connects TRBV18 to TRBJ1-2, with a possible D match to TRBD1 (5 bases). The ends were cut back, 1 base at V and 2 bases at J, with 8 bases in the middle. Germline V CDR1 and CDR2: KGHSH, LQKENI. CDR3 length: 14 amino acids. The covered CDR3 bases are TGTGCCAGCTCACCACTAGGGGCGAACTATGGC. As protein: CASSPLGANYG. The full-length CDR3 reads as CASSPLGANYGYTF.

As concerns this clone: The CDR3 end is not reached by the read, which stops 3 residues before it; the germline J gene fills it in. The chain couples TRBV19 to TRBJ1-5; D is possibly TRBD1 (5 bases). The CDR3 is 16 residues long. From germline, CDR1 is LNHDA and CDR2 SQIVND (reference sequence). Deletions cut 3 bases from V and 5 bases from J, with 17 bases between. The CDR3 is CASSMEGPASYQPQHF. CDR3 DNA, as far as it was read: TGTGCCAGTAGTATGGAGGGGCCCGCGAGCTATCAGCCC.

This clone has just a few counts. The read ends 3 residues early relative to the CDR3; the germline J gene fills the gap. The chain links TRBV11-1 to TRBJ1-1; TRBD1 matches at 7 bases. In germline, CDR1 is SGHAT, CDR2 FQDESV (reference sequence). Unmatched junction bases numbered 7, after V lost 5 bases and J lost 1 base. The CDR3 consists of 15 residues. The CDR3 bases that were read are TGTGCCAGCAGCCGTAACAGGGGCGAGAACACTGAA. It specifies CASSRNRGENTE. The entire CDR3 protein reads CASSRNRGENTEAFF.

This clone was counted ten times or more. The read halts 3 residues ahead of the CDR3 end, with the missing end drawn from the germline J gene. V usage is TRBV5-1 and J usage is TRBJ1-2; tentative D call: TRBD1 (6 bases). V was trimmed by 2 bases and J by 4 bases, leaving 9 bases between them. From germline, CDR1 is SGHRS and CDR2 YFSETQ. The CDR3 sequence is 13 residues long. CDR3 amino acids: CASSFQGFYGYTF. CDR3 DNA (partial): TGCGCCAGCAGCTTTCAGGGGTTCTATGGC.

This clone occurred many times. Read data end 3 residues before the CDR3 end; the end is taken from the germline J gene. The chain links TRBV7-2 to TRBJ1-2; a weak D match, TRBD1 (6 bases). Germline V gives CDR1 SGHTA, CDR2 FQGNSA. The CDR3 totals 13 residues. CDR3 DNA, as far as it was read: TGTGCCAGCAGCTTCAACCGGGACACGCCT. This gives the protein CASSFNRDTP. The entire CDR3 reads CASSFNRDTPYTF.

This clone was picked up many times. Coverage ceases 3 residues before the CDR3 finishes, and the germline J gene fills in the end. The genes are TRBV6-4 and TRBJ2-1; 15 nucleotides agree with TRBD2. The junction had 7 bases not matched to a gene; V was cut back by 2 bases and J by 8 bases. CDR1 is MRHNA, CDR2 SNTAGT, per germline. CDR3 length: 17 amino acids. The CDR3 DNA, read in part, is TGTGCCAGCAGTGACCCCGGGACTAGCGGGAGGAGGCATGAG. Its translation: CASSDPGTSGRRHE. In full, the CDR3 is CASSDPGTSGRRHEQFF.

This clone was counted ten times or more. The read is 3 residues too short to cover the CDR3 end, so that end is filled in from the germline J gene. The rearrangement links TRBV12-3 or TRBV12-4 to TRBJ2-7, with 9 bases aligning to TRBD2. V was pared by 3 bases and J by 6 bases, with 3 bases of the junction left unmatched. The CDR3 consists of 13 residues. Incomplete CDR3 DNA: TGTGCCAGCAGTTTGGGGACTAGCTCCGAG. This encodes CASSLGTSSE. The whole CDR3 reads CASSLGTSSEQYF.

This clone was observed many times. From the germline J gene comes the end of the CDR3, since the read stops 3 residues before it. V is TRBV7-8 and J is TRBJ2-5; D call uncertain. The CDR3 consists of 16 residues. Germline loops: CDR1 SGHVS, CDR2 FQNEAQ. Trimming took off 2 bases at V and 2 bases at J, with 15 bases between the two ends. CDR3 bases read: TGTGCCAGCAGCTTATTCGCGGTCACGAAACAAGAGACC. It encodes CASSLFAVTKQET. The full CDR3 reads CASSLFAVTKQETQYF. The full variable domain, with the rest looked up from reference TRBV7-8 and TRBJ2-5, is GAGVSQSPRYKVAKRGQDVALRCDPISGHVSLFWYQQALGQGPEFLTYFQNEAQLDKSGLPSDRFFAERPEGSVSTLKIQRTQQEDSAVYLCASSLFAVTKQETQYFGPGTRLLVL.

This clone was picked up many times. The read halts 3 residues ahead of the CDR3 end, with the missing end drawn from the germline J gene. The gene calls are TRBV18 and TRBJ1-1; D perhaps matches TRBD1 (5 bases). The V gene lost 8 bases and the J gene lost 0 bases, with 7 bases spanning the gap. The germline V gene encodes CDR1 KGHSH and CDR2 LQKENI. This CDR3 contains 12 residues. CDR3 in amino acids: CASQGMNTEAFF. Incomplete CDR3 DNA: TGTGCCAGCCAGGGCATGAACACTGAA.

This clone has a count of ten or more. CDR3 amino acids: CASSRDTNEKLFF. The CDR3 bases that were read are TGTGCCAGCAGTCGGGACACAAATGAAAAA. The V gene is TRBV6-4, the J gene TRBJ1-4; D is perhaps TRBD1 (6 bases). The read terminates 3 residues before the CDR3 end, so the remaining end is supplied by the germline J gene. V shed 5 bases and J shed 5 bases, with 9 bases lying between them. The germline CDR1 and CDR2 sequences are MRHNA and SNTAGT. The CDR3 consists of 13 residues.

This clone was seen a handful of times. The CDR3 loop is CASSESRNTEAFF. CDR3 DNA, as far as it was read: TGTGCCAGCAGTGAATCCAGGAACACTGAA. This chain links TRBV2 with TRBJ1-1; D not resolved. Read coverage stops 3 residues before the CDR3 terminus; the germline J gene supplies the remainder. The germline V gene encodes CDR1 SNHLY and CDR2 FYNNEI. The germline V and J ends were trimmed by 2 bases and 1 base, with 5 bases remaining between them. This CDR3 has 13 amino acids.

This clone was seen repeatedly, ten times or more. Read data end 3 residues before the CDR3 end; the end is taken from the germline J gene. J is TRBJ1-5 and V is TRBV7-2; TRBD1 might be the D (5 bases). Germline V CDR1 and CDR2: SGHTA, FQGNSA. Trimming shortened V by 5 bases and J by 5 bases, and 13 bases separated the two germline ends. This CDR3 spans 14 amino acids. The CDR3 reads CASSLGQSYQPQHF. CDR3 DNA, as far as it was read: TGTGCCAGCAGCCTGGGGCAGAGTTATCAGCCC.